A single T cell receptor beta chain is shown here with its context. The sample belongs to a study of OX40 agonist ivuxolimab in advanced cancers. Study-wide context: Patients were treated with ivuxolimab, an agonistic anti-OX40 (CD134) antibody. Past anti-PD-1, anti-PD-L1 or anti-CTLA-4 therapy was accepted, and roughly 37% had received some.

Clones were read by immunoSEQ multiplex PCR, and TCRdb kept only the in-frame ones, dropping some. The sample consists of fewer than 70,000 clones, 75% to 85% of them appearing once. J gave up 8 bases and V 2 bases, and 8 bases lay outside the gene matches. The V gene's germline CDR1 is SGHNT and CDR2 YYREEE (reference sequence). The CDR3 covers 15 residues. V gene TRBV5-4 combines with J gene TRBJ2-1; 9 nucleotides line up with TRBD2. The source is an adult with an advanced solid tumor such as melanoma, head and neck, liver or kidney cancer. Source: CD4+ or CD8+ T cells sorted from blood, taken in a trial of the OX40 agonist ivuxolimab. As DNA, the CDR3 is TGTGCCAGCAGCTTCCTAGGCGGGAGGGCGCATGAGCAGTTCTTC. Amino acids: CASSFLGGRAHEQFF.